The clone carrying this T cell receptor (beta chain) was observed a single time. These data belong to a study of PD-L1 blockade in urothelial cancer. Measured with immunoSEQ multiplex PCR; TCRdb has only the in-frame clones, and not every one. The sample gives some 100,000 clones, about 90% of which show up once; 0.7% to 0.95% is in the top ten. V lost 4 bases and J 0 bases, leaving 8 bases between the germline ends. In germline, CDR1 is SGHKS, CDR2 YYEKEE (reference sequence). The CDR3 consists of 13 residues. This sequence was found in an elderly woman with urothelial cancer. The rearrangement joins TRBV5-5 to TRBJ2-7, with D uncertain. The sequences come from PBMCs, collected around atezolizumab (anti-PD-L1) treatment. The chain's CDR3 is CASSPMASYEQYF. In nucleotides, the CDR3 is TGTGCCAGCAGCCCCATGGCCTCCTACGAGCAGTACTTC.